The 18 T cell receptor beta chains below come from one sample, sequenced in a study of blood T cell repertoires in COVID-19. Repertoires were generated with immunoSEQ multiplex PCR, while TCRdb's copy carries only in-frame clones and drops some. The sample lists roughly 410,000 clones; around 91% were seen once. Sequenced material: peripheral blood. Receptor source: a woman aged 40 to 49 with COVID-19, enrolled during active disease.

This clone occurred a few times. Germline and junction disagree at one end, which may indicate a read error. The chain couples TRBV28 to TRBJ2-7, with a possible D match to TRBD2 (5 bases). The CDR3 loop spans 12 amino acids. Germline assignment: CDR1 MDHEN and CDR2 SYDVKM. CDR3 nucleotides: TGTGCCAGCACCACTACCGGACTTCAATCCTATTTC. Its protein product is CASTTTGLQSYF.

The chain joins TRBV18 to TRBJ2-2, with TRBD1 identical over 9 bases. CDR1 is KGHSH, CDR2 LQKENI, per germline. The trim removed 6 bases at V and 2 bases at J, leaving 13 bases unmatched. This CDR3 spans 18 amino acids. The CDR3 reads CASSPQGVGQGNTGELFF. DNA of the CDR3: TGTGCCAGCTCCCCCCAGGGAGTGGGACAGGGCAACACCGGGGAGCTGTTTTTT.

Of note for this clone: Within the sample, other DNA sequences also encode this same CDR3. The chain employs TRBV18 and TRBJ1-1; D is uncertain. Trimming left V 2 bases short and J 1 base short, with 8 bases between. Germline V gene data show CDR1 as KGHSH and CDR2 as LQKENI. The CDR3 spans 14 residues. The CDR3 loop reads CASSPVLRNTEAFF. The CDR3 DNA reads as TGTGCCAGCTCACCAGTTCTTCGGAACACTGAAGCTTTCTTT.

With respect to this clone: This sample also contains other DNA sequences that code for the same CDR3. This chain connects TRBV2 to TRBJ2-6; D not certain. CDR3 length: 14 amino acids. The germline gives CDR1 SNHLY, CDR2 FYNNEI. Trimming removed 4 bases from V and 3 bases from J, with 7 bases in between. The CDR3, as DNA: TGTGCCAGCAGTGGGAGAAGTGGGGCCAACGTCCTGACTTTC. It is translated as CASSGRSGANVLTF.

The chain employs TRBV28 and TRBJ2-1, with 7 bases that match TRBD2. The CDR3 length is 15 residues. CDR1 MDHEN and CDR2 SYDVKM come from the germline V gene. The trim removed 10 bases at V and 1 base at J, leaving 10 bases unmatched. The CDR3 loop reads CATLRLAESYNEQFF. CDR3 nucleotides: TGTGCCACCCTACGGCTAGCGGAATCCTACAATGAGCAGTTCTTC.

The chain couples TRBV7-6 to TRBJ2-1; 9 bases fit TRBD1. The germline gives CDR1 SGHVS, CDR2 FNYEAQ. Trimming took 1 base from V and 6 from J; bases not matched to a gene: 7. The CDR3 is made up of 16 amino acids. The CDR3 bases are TGTGCCAGCAGCTTAGGCCTGGGACAGGGCGGCAATGAGCAGTTCTTC. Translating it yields CASSLGLGQGGNEQFF.

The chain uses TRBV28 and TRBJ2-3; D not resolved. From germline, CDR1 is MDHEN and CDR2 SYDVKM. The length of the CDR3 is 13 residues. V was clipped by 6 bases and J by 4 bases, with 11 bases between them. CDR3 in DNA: TGTGCCAGCAGCCCCCAAGCCCCAGATACGCAGTATTTT. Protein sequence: CASSPQAPDTQYF.

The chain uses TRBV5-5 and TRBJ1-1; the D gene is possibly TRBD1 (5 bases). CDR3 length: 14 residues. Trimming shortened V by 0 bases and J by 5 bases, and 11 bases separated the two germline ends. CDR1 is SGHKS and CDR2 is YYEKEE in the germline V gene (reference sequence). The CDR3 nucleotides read TGTGCCAGCAGCTTGGCCAGCAGGGCGACTGAAGCTTTCTTT. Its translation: CASSLASRATEAFF. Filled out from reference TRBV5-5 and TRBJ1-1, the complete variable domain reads DAGVTQSPTHLIKTRGQQVTLRCSPISGHKSVSWYQQVLGQGPQFIFQYYEKEERGRGNFPDRFSARQFPNYSSELNVNALLLGDSALYLCASSLASRATEAFFGQGTRLTVV.

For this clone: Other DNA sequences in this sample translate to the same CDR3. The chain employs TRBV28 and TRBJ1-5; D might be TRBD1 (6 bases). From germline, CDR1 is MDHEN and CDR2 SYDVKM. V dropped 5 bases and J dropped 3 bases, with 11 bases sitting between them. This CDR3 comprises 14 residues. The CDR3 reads CASSQGQSNQPQHF. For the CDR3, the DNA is TGTGCCAGCAGTCAAGGACAGTCCAATCAGCCCCAGCATTTT. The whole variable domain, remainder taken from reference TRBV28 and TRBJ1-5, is DVKVTQSSRYLVKRTGEKVFLECVQDMDHENMFWYRQDPGLGLRLIYFSYDVKMKEKGDIPEGYSVSREKKERFSLILESASTNQTSMYLCASSQGQSNQPQHFGDGTRLSIL.

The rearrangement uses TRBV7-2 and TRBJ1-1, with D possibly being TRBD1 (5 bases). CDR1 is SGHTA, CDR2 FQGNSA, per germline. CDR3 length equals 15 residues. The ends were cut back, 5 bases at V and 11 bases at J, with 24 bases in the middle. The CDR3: CASSPPGGTRSSAFF. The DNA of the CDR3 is TGTGCCAGCAGCCCTCCCGGGGGTACAAGATCATCGGCTTTCTTT.

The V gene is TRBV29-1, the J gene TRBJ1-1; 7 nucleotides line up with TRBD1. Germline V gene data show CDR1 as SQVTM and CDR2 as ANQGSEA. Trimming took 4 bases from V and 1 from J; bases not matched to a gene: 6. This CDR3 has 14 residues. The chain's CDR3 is CSVGGQATNTEAFF. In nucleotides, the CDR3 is TGCAGCGTTGGCGGACAGGCAACGAACACTGAAGCTTTCTTT.

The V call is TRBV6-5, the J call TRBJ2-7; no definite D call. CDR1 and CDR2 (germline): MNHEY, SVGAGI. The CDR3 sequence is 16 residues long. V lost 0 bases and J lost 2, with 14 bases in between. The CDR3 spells CASSYSTSASTYEQYF. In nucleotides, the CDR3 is TGTGCCAGCAGTTACTCGACTTCGGCTTCCACCTACGAGCAGTACTTC.

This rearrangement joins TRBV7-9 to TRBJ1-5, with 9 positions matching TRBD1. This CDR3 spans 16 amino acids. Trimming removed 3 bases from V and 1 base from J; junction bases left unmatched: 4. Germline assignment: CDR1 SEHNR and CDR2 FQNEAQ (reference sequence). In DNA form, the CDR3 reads TGTGCCAGCAGCTTTACAGGGGGCGCGAGCAATCAGCCCCAGCATTTT. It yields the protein CASSFTGGASNQPQHF.

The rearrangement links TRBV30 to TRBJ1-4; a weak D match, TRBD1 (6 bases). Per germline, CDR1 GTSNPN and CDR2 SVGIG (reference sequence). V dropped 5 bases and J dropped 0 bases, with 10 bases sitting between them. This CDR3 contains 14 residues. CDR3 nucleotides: TGTGCCTGGGGGGGCCTTGCAACTAATGAAAAACTGTTTTTT. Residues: CAWGGLATNEKLFF. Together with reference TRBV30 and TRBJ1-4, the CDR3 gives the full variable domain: SQTIHQWPATLVQPVGSPLSLECTVEGTSNPNLYWYRQAAGRGLQLLFYSVGIGQISSEVPQNLSASRPQDRQFILSSKKLLLSDSGFYLCAWGGLATNEKLFFGSGTQLSVL.

CDR3 sequence: CASSVSPGDYGYTF. CDR3 bases: TGTGCCAGCAGCGTAAGTCCGGGGGACTATGGCTACACCTTC. This rearrangement joins TRBV9 to TRBJ1-2; D might be TRBD1 (5 bases). The CDR3 is 14 amino acids. The germline gives CDR1 SGDLS, CDR2 YYNGEE. Deletions cut 1 base from V and 3 bases from J, with 10 bases between. Using reference TRBV9 and TRBJ1-2 for the parts outside the CDR3, the full variable domain is DSGVTQTPKHLITATGQRVTLRCSPRSGDLSVYWYQQSLDQGLQFLIQYYNGEERAKGNILERFSAQQFPDLHSELNLSSLELGDSALYFCASSVSPGDYGYTFGSGTRLTVV.

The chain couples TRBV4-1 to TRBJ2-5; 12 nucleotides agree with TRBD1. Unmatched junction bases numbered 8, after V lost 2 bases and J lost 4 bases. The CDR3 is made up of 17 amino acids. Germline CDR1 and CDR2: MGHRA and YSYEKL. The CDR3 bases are TGCGCCAGCAGCCAACCGAACCGGGACAGGGGGCCAGAGACCCAGTACTTC. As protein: CASSQPNRDRGPETQYF.

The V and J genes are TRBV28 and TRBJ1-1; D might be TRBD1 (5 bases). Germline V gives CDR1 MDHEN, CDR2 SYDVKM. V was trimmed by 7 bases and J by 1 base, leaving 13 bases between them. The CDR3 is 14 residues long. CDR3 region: CASKGSGQNTEAFF. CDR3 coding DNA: TGTGCCAGCAAGGGATCAGGGCAGAACACTGAAGCTTTCTTT.

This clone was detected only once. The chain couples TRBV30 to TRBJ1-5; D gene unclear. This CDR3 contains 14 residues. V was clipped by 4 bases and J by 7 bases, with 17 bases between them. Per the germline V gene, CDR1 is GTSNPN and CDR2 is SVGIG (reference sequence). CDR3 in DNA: TGTGCCTGGACCCCAGGAGGGCTGGACCAGCCCCAGCATTTT. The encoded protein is CAWTPGGLDQPQHF.